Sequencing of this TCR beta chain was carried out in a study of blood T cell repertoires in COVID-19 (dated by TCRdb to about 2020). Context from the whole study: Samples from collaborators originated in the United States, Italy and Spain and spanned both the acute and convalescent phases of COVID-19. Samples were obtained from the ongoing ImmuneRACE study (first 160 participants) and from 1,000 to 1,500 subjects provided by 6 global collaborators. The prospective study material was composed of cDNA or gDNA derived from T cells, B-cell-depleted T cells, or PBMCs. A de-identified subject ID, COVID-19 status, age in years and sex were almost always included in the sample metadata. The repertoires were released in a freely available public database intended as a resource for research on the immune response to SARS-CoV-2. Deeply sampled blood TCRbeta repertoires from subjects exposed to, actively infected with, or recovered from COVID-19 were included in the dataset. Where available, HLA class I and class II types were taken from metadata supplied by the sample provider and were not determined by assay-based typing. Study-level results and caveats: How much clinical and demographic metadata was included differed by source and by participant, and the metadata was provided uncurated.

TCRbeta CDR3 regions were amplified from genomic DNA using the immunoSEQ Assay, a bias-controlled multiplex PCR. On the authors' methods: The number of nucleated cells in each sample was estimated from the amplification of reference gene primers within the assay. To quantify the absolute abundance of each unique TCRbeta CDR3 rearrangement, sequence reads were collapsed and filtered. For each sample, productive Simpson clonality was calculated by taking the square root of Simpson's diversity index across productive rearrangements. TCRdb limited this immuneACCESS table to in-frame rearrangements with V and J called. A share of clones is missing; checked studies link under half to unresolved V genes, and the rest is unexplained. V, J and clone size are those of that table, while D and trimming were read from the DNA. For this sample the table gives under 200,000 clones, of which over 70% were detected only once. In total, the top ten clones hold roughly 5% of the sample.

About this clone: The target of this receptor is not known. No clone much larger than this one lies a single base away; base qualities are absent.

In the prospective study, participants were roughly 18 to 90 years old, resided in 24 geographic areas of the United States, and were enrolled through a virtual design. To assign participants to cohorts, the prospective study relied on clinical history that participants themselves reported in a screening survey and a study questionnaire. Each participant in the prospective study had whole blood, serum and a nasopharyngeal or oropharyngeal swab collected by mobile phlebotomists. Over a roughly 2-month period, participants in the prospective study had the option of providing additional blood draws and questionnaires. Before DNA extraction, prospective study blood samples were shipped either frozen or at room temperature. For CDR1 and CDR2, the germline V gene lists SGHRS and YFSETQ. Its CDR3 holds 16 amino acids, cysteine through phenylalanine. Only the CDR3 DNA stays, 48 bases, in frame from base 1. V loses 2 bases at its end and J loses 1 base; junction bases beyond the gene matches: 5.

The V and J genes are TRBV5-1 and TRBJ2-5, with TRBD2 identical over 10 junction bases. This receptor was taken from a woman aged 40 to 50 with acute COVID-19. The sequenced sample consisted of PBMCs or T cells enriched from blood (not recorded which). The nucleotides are TGCGCCAGCAGCTTAAGCGGGAGGGGGGGCCAAGAGACCCAGTACTTC. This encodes CASSLSGRGGQETQYF. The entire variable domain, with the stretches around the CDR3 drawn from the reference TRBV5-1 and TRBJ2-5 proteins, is KAGVTQTPRYLIKTRGQQVTLSCSPISGHRSVSWYQQTPGQGLQFLFEYFSETQRNKGNFPGRFSGRQFSNSRSEMNVSTLELGDSALYLCASSLSGRGGQETQYFGPGTRLLVL.